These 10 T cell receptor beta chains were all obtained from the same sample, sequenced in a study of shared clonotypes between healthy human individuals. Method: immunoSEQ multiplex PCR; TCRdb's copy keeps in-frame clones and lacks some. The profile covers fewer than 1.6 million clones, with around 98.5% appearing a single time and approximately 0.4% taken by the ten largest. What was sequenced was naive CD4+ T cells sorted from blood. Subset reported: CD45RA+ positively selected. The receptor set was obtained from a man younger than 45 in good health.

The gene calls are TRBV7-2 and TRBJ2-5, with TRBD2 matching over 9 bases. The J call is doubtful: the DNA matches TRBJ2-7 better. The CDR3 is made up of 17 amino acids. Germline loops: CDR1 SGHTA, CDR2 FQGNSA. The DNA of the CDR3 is TGTGCCAGCAGCTTAGTTCAACTAGCGGGCCTCAGGGGCGAGCAGTACTTC. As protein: CASSLVQLAGLRGEQYF.

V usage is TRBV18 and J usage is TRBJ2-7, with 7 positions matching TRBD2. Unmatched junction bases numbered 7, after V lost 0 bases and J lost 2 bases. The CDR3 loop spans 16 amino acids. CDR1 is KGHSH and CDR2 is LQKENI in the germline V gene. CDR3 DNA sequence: TGTGCCAGCTCACCACCGCGCCTGGGGGGGACCTACGAGCAGTACTTC. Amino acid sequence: CASSPPRLGGTYEQYF.

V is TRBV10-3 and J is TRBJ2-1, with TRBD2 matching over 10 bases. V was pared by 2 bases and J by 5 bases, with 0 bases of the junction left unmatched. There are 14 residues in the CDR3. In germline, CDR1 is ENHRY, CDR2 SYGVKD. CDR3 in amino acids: CAISEGLADNEQFF. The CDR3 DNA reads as TGTGCCATCAGTGAGGGACTAGCGGACAATGAGCAGTTCTTC.

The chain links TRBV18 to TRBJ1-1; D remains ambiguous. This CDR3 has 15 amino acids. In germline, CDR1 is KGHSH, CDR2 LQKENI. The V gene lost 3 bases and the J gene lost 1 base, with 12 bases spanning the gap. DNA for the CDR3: TGTGCCAGCTCACCCGTTCTTCTGAAGAACACTGAAGCTTTCTTT. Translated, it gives CASSPVLLKNTEAFF. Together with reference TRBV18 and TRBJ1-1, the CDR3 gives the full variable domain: NAGVMQNPRHLVRRRGQEARLRCSPMKGHSHVYWYRQLPEEGLKFMVYLQKENIIDESGMPKERFSAEFPKEGPSILRIQQVVRGDSAAYFCASSPVLLKNTEAFFGQGTRLTVV.

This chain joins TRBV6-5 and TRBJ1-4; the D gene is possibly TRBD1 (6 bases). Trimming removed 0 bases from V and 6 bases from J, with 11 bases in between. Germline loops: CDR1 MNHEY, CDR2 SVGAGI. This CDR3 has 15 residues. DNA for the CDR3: TGTGCCAGCAGTTACTCTGGCAGGGGTGATGAAAAACTGTTTTTT. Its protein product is CASSYSGRGDEKLFF.

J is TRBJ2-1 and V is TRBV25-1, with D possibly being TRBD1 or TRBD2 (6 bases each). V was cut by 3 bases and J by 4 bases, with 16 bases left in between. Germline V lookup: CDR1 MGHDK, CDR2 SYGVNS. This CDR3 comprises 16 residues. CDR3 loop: CASSDSRGRRYNEQFF. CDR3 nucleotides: TGTGCCAGCAGTGATTCTCGGGGGCGTAGGTACAATGAGCAGTTCTTC.

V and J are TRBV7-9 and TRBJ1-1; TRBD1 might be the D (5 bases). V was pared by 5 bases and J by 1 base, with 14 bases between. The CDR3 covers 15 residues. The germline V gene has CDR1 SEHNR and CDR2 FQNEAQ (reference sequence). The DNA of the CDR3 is TGTGCCAGCAGCCCGAACCGGCAGGGGAACACTGAAGCTTTCTTT. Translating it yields CASSPNRQGNTEAFF.

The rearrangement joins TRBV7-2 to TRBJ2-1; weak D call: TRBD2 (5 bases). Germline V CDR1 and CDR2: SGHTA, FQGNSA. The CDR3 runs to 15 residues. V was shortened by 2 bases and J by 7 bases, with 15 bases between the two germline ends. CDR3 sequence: CASSLSAGDGNEQFF. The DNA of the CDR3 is TGTGCCAGCAGCTTATCGGCGGGTGATGGGAATGAGCAGTTCTTC.

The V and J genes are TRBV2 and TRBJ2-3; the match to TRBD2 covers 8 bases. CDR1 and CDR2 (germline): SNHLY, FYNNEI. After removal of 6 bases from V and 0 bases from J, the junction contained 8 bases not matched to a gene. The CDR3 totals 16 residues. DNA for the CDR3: TGTGCCAGCAGCTTCCTAGCGGGCCTTAGCACAGATACGCAGTATTTT. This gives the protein CASSFLAGLSTDTQYF.

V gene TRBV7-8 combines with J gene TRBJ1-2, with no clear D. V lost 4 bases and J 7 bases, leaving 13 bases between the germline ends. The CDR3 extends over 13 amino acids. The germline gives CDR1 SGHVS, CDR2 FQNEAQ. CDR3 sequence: CASSSRDTAGYTF. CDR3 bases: TGTGCCAGCAGCTCCCGAGATACCGCTGGCTACACCTTC.